The next 31 T cell receptor beta chains were all read from a single sample in a study of identical twins. TCRdb processed the 5' RACE reads anew with MiXCR; each CDR3 protein has one entry. Among 1.5 million to 2 million distinct CDR3 sequences listed, 32% were seen once. Sequences were obtained from cord blood. The receptors derive from a newborn girl in good health.

Turning to this clonotype: This clone may be a read error of a much larger clone one base away. V gene TRBV27 combines with J gene TRBJ2-5; D ambiguous. The J call may be mistaken, given a closer DNA end match to TRBJ2-7. CDR1 MNHEY and CDR2 SMNVEV come from the germline V gene (reference sequence). The CDR3 is 15 amino acids. The CDR3 nucleotides are TGTGCCTGCAGTTTATCCCCTGCAGGTGATGGCGAGCAGTACTTC. Translating it yields CACSLSPAGDGEQYF.

This clonotype was counted a few times. This chain's CDR3 is CASSRRGSPLHF. The CDR3 bases are TGTGCCAGCAGCCGCCGGGGATCACCCCTCCACTTT. V gene TRBV27 combines with J gene TRBJ1-6; D is undetermined. The CDR3 contains 12 residues. Germline values: CDR1 MNHEY, CDR2 SMNVEV (reference sequence). V was clipped by 6 bases and J by 10 bases, with 10 bases between them.

This clonotype was seen more than once but under ten times. The chain has TRBV10-2 and TRBJ2-1, with 13 bases lining up with TRBD2. Germline assignment: CDR1 WSHSY and CDR2 SAAADI. The CDR3 is made up of 16 amino acids. With 6 bases clipped from V and 7 bases from J, the junction kept 9 bases outside the gene matches. The CDR3 here is CASRPITSGRGNEQFF. CDR3 nucleotide sequence: TGCGCCAGCAGGCCTATTACTAGCGGGAGGGGGAATGAGCAGTTCTTC.

In its sample, this clonotype was seen a few times. This chain joins TRBV6-5 and TRBJ2-1; D not certain. V gave up 4 bases and J gave up 11 bases, with 15 bases separating them. Germline loops: CDR1 MNHEY, CDR2 SVGAGI. The CDR3 length is 13 residues. As DNA, the CDR3 is TGTGCCAGCAGTTTCGGTCCAGGACCTAAGCAGTTCTTC. Its protein is CASSFGPGPKQFF.

The chain is built from TRBV7-9 and TRBJ2-5; D remains ambiguous. Germline-derived CDR1 and CDR2 are SEHNR and FQNEAQ (reference sequence). The V gene lost 2 bases and the J gene lost 4 bases, with 11 bases spanning the gap. CDR3 length: 14 amino acids. For the CDR3, the DNA is TGTGCCAGCAGCTTACGTTACGGGCCAGAGACCCAGTACTTC. Encoded protein: CASSLRYGPETQYF.

This chain links TRBV2 with TRBJ2-7; D not certain. The CDR3 covers 12 residues. V was clipped by 4 bases and J by 4 bases, with 8 bases between them. The germline CDR1 and CDR2 sequences are SNHLY and FYNNEI. The CDR3 sequence is CASSVDLYEQYF. The CDR3 nucleotides are TGTGCCAGCAGTGTGGACCTTTACGAGCAGTACTTC.

The chain employs TRBV11-2 and TRBJ2-6; D not resolved. Looked up from germline, CDR1 is SGHAT and CDR2 is FQNNGV. This CDR3 region has 16 residues. The germline V and J ends were trimmed by 7 bases and 0 bases, with 13 bases remaining between them. CDR3 loop: CASTPNDNSGANVLTF. The CDR3 bases are TGTGCCAGCACCCCCAACGATAACTCTGGGGCCAACGTCCTGACTTTC.

This clonotype was counted a few times. This chain links TRBV27 with TRBJ1-2; TRBD1 might be the D (6 bases). The CDR3 is 15 amino acids. Germline CDR1 and CDR2: MNHEY and SMNVEV (reference sequence). V was shortened by 0 bases and J by 4 bases, with 12 bases between the two germline ends. Here the CDR3 DNA reads TGTGCCAGCAGTTTATCGTGGGGGCGAGGCTATGGCTACACCTTC. Its protein is CASSLSWGRGYGYTF.

This clonotype was observed once. At one boundary the junction diverges from the germline segment, which might be a read error. V gene TRBV11-2 combines with J gene TRBJ2-7; the D gene could be TRBD1 or TRBD2 (5 bases each). This CDR3 is 15 amino acids long. Germline CDR1 is SGHAT and CDR2 is FQNNGV. CDR3 bases: TGTGCCAGCAGCTTCGTACGGGACCGATCCTACGAGCGGTACTTC. This translates into CASSFVRDRSYERYF.

Turning to this clonotype: The junction and the germline gene differ at one end; a read error may be behind it. The chain has TRBV2 and TRBJ1-6; 9 nucleotides match TRBD1. Germline CDR1 is SNHLY and CDR2 is FYNNEI. The CDR3 runs 15 residues. The CDR3 loop reads CASSEVGQGRSPPHF. CDR3 nucleotides: TGTGCCAGCAGTGAGGTAGGACAGGGGAGGTCACCCCCCCACTTT.

Here the CDR3 DNA reads TGTGCCAGCAGTTTGGTGGACAGCTTTTATGGCTACACCTTC. It translates to CASSLVDSFYGYTF. The chain couples TRBV12-3 or TRBV12-4 to TRBJ1-2; TRBD1 is a possible D gene (6 bases). This CDR3 is 14 amino acids long. Trimming removed 3 bases at V and 5 bases at J, with 13 bases between.

In DNA, the CDR3 is TGTGCCAGCAGCTGGGGACTAGCGGGAGCTTTTCTTGAGCAGTTCTTC. The encoded protein is CASSWGLAGAFLEQFF. The chain joins TRBV7-2 to TRBJ2-1, with 14 positions matching TRBD2. The CDR3 has 16 amino acids. CDR1 and CDR2 from the germline V gene are SGHTA and FQGNSA. V lost 4 bases, J lost 9 bases, and 8 bases stayed unmatched.

This clonotype was seen ten or more times. The chain combines TRBV4-1 with TRBJ2-1, with D tentatively TRBD1 or TRBD2 (5 bases each). The V end was cut by 4 bases, the J end by 3 bases, with 13 bases between. Germline CDR1 MGHRA, CDR2 YSYEKL. This CDR3 is built from 15 residues. For the CDR3, the DNA is TGCGCCAGCAGCCCTAACCGGGACCGCTACAATGAGCAGTTCTTC. Translation: CASSPNRDRYNEQFF.

The genes are TRBV3-1 and TRBJ2-2; 11 bases line up with TRBD2. CDR1 LGHDT and CDR2 YNNKEL come from the germline V gene (reference sequence). Germline trimming cut 4 bases from V and 6 bases from J; bases unmatched to any gene: 4. CDR3 length: 15 residues. CDR3 coding DNA: TGTGCCAGCAGCCGTCGGACTAGCGGGTCCGGGGAGCTGTTTTTT. Translated: CASSRRTSGSGELFF.

This clonotype has only a few counts. The rearrangement joins TRBV4-2 to TRBJ2-1, with D possibly matching TRBD2 (5 bases). The DNA matches TRBJ2-7 better at its end, which makes the J call doubtful. The CDR3 totals 16 residues. CDR1 and CDR2 from the germline V gene are LGHNA and YNFKEQ. This CDR3 is CASSSDGENTYNEQYF. The CDR3 DNA is TGTGCCAGCAGCTCGGACGGGGAGAATACCTACAATGAGCAGTACTTC.

This clonotype has a handful of counts. Here the CDR3 DNA reads TGTGCCACCAGTGATGGGACGGGGATAGGCAATCAGCCCCAGCATTTT. This codes for CATSDGTGIGNQPQHF. The chain uses TRBV24-1 and TRBJ1-5; maybe TRBD1 (5 bases). In germline, CDR1 is KGHDR, CDR2 SFDVKD. CDR3 length: 16 residues. Trimming removed 3 bases at V and 2 bases at J, with 13 bases between.

This clonotype occurred a few times. V and J are TRBV2 and TRBJ1-6, with no clear D. The CDR3 runs 15 residues. Germline loops: CDR1 SNHLY, CDR2 FYNNEI. V lost 6 bases and J 6 bases, leaving 15 bases between the germline ends. The CDR3 DNA sequence: TGTGCCAGCAGAGCTCTTGGACGGACTAATTCACCCCTCCACTTT. Translation: CASRALGRTNSPLHF. The entire variable domain, with the rest obtained from reference TRBV2 and TRBJ1-6, is as follows: EPEVTQTPSHQVTQMGQEVILRCVPISNHLYFYWYRQILGQKVEFLVSFYNNEISEKSEIFDDQFSVERPDGSNFTLKIRSTKLEDSAMYFCASRALGRTNSPLHFGNGTRLTVT.

The CDR3 nucleotides are TGTGCCAGCAGCTCTGGGACATACACTGAAGCTTTCTTT. Protein product: CASSSGTYTEAFF. V and J are TRBV7-2 and TRBJ1-1; tentatively, D is TRBD1 (6 bases). The germline gives CDR1 SGHTA, CDR2 FQGNSA. CDR3 size: 13 residues. The V end lost 4 bases, the J end lost 3 bases, and 9 bases lay between the germline ends.

In its sample, this clonotype was seen a few times. This chain connects TRBV29-1 to TRBJ1-1; D might be TRBD1 (6 bases). The CDR3 length is 15 residues. Germline values: CDR1 SQVTM, CDR2 ANQGSEA. Trimming took 5 bases from V and 2 from J, leaving 18 bases between them. CDR3 sequence reads: CSVQEGQGINTEAFF. The CDR3, as DNA: TGCAGCGTTCAGGAGGGTCAGGGGATAAACACTGAAGCTTTCTTT. The full variable domain, with the rest looked up from reference TRBV29-1 and TRBJ1-1, is SAVISQKPSRDICQRGTSLTIQCQVDSQVTMMFWYRQQPGQSLTLIATANQGSEATYESGFVIDKFPISRPNLTFSTLTVSNMSPEDSSIYLCSVQEGQGINTEAFFGQGTRLTVV.

Note on this clonotype: One base away lies a much larger clone, so this may be a sequencing read error. The rearrangement uses TRBV7-2 and TRBJ2-3; 8 bases agree with TRBD1. CDR1 SGHTA and CDR2 FQGNSA come from the germline V gene. V shed 10 bases, J shed 2 bases, and the junction held 11 bases outside the gene matches. The CDR3 contains 15 residues. The CDR3 region has the DNA TGTGCCACTGACAGCCGACAGGGGATCACAGATACGCAGTATTTT. Residues: CATDSRQGITDTQYF. The complete variable domain, with remaining parts taken from reference TRBV7-2 and TRBJ2-3, reads GAGVSQSPSNKVTEKGKDVELRCDPISGHTALYWYRQSLGQGLEFLIYFQGNSAPDKSGLPSDRFSAERTGGSVSTLTIQRTQQEDSAVYLCATDSRQGITDTQYFGPGTRLTVL.

The chain combines TRBV7-9 with TRBJ2-5; TRBD2 matches 10 bases. Unmatched junction bases numbered 10, after V lost 3 bases and J lost 3 bases. The CDR3 is 17 amino acids. Germline CDR1 and CDR2: SEHNR and FQNEAQ (reference sequence). CDR3 coding DNA: TGTGCCAGCAGCTTCGGGCTAGCGGGGGACTTAAAAGAGACCCAGTACTTC. Translation gives CASSFGLAGDLKETQYF. Together with reference TRBV7-9 and TRBJ2-5, the CDR3 gives the full variable domain: DTGVSQNPRHKITKRGQNVTFRCDPISEHNRLYWYRQTLGQGPEFLTYFQNEAQLEKSRLLSDRFSAERPKGSFSTLEIQRTEQGDSAMYLCASSFGLAGDLKETQYFGPGTRLLVL.

The V gene is TRBV7-2, the J gene TRBJ1-2; 8 nucleotides agree with TRBD1. CDR3 length: 14 amino acids. Germline-derived CDR1 and CDR2 are SGHTA and FQGNSA. With 5 bases clipped from V and 6 bases from J, the junction kept 8 bases outside the gene matches. The CDR3 here is CASSMTQGANGYTF. The CDR3 DNA reads TGTGCCAGCAGCATGACCCAGGGGGCCAATGGCTACACCTTC. Based on the CDR3 plus reference TRBV7-2 and TRBJ1-2, the full variable domain is GAGVSQSPSNKVTEKGKDVELRCDPISGHTALYWYRQSLGQGLEFLIYFQGNSAPDKSGLPSDRFSAERTGGSVSTLTIQRTQQEDSAVYLCASSMTQGANGYTFGSGTRLTVV.

There are a few counts of this clonotype. The V call is TRBV28, the J call TRBJ1-4; D call uncertain. The CDR3 sequence is 14 residues long. Trimming cost V 6 bases and J 7 bases, with 15 bases left between them. Germline-derived CDR1 and CDR2 are MDHEN and SYDVKM. CDR3 residues: CASSSPRSFEKLFF. DNA of the CDR3: TGTGCCAGCAGCTCGCCCCGGTCTTTTGAAAAACTGTTTTTT.

A few counts support this clonotype. The chain uses TRBV20-1 and TRBJ2-5; tentatively, D is TRBD2 (5 bases). Germline V gives CDR1 DFQATT, CDR2 SNEGSKA (reference sequence). There are 16 residues in the CDR3. Trimming shortened V by 3 bases and J by 4 bases, and 21 bases separated the two germline ends. DNA for the CDR3: TGCAGTGCTAGTCGCGGGTTGAGTCGTAACCCAGAGACCCAGTACTTC. Protein: CSASRGLSRNPETQYF.

In this sample, this clonotype turned up a few times. V usage is TRBV25-1 and J usage is TRBJ2-3; tentative D call: TRBD1 (5 bases). CDR3 length: 17 amino acids. Germline V lookup: CDR1 MGHDK, CDR2 SYGVNS. V was shortened by 4 bases and J by 0 bases, with 17 bases between the two germline ends. This CDR3 is CASSGYRGAPSTDTQYF. CDR3 DNA: TGTGCCAGCAGTGGGTATAGGGGCGCACCTAGCACAGATACGCAGTATTTT.

This clonotype was counted a few times. This chain connects TRBV20-1 to TRBJ1-1; 11 bases align to TRBD1. The trim removed 2 bases at V and 6 bases at J, leaving 5 bases unmatched. The CDR3 is made up of 14 amino acids. Per the germline V gene, CDR1 is DFQATT and CDR2 is SNEGSKA (reference sequence). The CDR3 region is CSARIGQGASEAFF. The CDR3 nucleotides read TGCAGTGCTAGAATAGGACAGGGGGCTTCTGAAGCTTTCTTT.

This chain links TRBV10-3 with TRBJ1-2; 8 nucleotides agree with TRBD1. V lost 8 bases, J lost 6 bases, and 5 bases stayed unmatched. CDR3 length: 12 residues. Germline-derived CDR1 and CDR2 are ENHRY and SYGVKD. The CDR3 here is CAIGLTGDGYTF. Written as DNA, the CDR3 is TGTGCCATCGGGTTGACAGGGGATGGCTACACCTTC.

The chain uses TRBV6-1 and TRBJ2-7; 10 bases are a match to TRBD2. V lost 3 bases and J lost 0; bases outside the gene matches: 5. Germline V gene sequence: CDR1 MNHNS, CDR2 SASEGT. The CDR3 has 16 amino acids. The DNA of the CDR3 is TGTGCCAGCAGTGAGACGACTAGCGGGCTCTCCTACGAGCAGTACTTC. This codes for CASSETTSGLSYEQYF.

The chain joins TRBV29-1 to TRBJ2-1, with D possibly being TRBD2 (6 bases). Germline CDR1 SQVTM, CDR2 ANQGSEA. Trimming cost V 1 base and J 5 bases, with 12 bases left between them. The CDR3 is made up of 14 amino acids. The CDR3 nucleotides are TGCAGCGTTGAAGGGCTAGCGACTCACAATGAGCAGTTCTTC. Translating gives CSVEGLATHNEQFF.

This clonotype has a single count. V is TRBV20-1 and J is TRBJ2-7, with TRBD2 matching over 10 bases. The trim removed 1 base at V and 9 bases at J, leaving 12 bases unmatched. This CDR3 is 15 amino acids long. Germline CDR1 is DFQATT and CDR2 is SNEGSKA (reference sequence). This CDR3 is CSARVLGLADNGQYF. CDR3 bases: TGCAGTGCTAGAGTTCTTGGACTAGCGGACAATGGGCAGTACTTC.

The chain is built from TRBV20-1 and TRBJ2-7; TRBD1 matches at 7 bases. Germline assignment: CDR1 DFQATT and CDR2 SNEGSKA (reference sequence). The V gene end was trimmed by 3 bases and the J gene end by 2 bases; junction bases not matched to a gene: 7. This CDR3 contains 14 residues. The CDR3 DNA follows: TGCAGTGCTAGTCGAGGGGGCTCCACCTACGAGCAGTACTTC. It yields the protein CSASRGGSTYEQYF.